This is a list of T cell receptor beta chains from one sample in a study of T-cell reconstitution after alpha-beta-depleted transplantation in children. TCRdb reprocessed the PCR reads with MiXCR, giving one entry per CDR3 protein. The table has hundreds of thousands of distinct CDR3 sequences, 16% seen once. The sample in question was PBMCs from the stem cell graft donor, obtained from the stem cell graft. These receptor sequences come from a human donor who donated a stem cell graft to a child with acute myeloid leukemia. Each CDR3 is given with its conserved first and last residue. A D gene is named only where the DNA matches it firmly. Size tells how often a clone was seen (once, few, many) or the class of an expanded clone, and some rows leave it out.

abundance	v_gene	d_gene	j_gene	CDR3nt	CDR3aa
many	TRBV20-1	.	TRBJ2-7	TGCAGTGCTAGACCTCGAACGGTCTACGAGCAGTACTTC	CSARPRTVYEQYF
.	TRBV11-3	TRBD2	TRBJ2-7	TGTGCCAGCAGCTTAGAAGGGACTAGCGGGGCCTACGAGCAGTACTTC	CASSLEGTSGAYEQYF
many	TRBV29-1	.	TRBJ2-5	TGCAGCGTTGGGTCTGGGGGCAAAGAGACCCAGTACTTC	CSVGSGGKETQYF
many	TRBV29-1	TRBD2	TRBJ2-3	TGCAGCGCCAGGACTAGGAGCACAGATACGCAGTATTTT	CSARTRSTDTQYF
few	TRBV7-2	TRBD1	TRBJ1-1	TGTGCCAGCAGCCGCCAGACAGGGGAGAACACTGAAGCTTTCTTT	CASSRQTGENTEAFF
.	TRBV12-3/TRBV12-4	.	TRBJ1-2	TGTGCCAGCAGTTTTCCAGGAATTGAGCGGTATGGCTACACCTTC	CASSFPGIERYGYTF
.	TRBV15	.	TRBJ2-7	TGTGCCACCAGCGGCCTCCTAAGAAATTCCGAGCAGTACTTC	CATSGLLRNSEQYF
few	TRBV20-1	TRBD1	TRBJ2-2	TGCAGTGCTAGAGTTTTGGGACAGGTTAACACCGGGGAGCTGTTTTTT	CSARVLGQVNTGELFF
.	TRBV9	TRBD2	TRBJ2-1	TGTGCCAGCAGCATAGAGCGGGGGGAGAACTATGAGCAGTTCTTC	CASSIERGENYEQFF
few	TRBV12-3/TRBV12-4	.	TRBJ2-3	TGTGCCAGCCGCACGGTTTGGACTTCGTTCGATACGCAGTATTTT	CASRTVWTSFDTQYF
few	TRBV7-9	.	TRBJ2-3	TGTGCCAGCAGCTTAGAGGCCAGGCGGGGCTCAGATACGCAGTATTTT	CASSLEARRGSDTQYF
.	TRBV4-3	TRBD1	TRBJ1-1	TGCGCCAGCAGCCAGCAGGGGGCTGGTACTGAAGCTTTCTTT	CASSQQGAGTEAFF
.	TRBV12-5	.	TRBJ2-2	TGTGCTAGTGGTTTGTATGGGGCTGCGGGGGAGCTGTTTTTT	CASGLYGAAGELFF
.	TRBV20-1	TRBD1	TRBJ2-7	TGCAGTGCTAGCCCGGGACAGGCGGACTATTACGAGCAGTACTTC	CSASPGQADYYEQYF
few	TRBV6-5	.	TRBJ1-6	TGTGCCAGCAGTTCATTTCCCCCCCGACAGCCCAAGGATTCACCCCTCCACTTT	CASSSFPPRQPKDSPLHF
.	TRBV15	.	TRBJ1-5	TGTGCCACCAGATGGGGCAGGGCGGCTAATCAGCCCCAGCATTTT	CATRWGRAANQPQHF
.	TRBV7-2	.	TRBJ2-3	TGTGCCAGCAGCATCCTGAGCGGGGATACGCAGTATTTT	CASSILSGDTQYF
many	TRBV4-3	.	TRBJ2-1	TGCGCCAGCAGGGAGGGCCATGAGCAGTTCTTC	CASREGHEQFF
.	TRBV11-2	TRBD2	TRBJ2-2	TGTGCCAGCAGCTTACATCAGCGGGGGGCTTCGAACACCGGGGAGCTGTTTTTT	CASSLHQRGASNTGELFF
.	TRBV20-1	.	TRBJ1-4	TGCAGTGCTAGAGATCTCCGGTTAGGACAGCTCAAGGAAAAACTGTTTTTT	CSARDLRLGQLKEKLFF
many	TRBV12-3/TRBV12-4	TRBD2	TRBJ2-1	TGTGCCAGCAGTATTAGCGGGGGCTCCTACAATGAGCAGTTCTTC	CASSISGGSYNEQFF
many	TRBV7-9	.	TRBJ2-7	TGTGCCAGCAGCTTAGTCGACCTTATTTCCTACGAGCAGTACTTC	CASSLVDLISYEQYF
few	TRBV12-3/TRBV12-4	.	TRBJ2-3	TGTGCCAGCAGTTTTCTTCGGCAGACGCAGTATTTT	CASSFLRQTQYF
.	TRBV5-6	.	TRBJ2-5	TGTGCCAGCAGTGTGGGGGCAGAGACCCAGTACTTC	CASSVGAETQYF
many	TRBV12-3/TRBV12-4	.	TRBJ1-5	TGTGCCAGCAGTCCTAGGGACAGCAATCAGCCCCAGCATTTT	CASSPRDSNQPQHF
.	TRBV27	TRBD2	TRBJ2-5	TGTGCCAGCAGTCCCGTCACTAGCGCCGTGGGGGAGACCCAGTACTTC	CASSPVTSAVGETQYF
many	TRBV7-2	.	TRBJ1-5	TGTGCCAGCAGCTTATTTGAGAATCAGCCCCAGCATTTT	CASSLFENQPQHF
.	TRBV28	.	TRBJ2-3	TGTGCCAGCAGTTTACGACCTCCTAGCACAGATACGCAGTATTTT	CASSLRPPSTDTQYF
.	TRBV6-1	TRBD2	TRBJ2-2	TGTGCCAGCAGAGGACTAGCGGGGGGGCCTGGGGAGCTGTTTTTT	CASRGLAGGPGELFF
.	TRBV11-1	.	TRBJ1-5	TGTGCCAGCGGCCCACAGGGTAACAATCAGCCCCAGCATTTT	CASGPQGNNQPQHF
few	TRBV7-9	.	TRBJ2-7	TGTGCCAGCTCCCAAAGGACGTTGGGCTACGAGCAGTACTTC	CASSQRTLGYEQYF
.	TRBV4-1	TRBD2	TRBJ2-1	TGCGCCAGCAGCCTCACCCCACTAGCGGCAATCTACAATGAGCAGTTCTTC	CASSLTPLAAIYNEQFF
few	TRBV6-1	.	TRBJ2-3	TGTGCCAGCAGTGAATTCGGTCGGACTACCCAGGCAGATACGCAGTATTTT	CASSEFGRTTQADTQYF
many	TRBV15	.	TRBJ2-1	TGTGCCACCAGCAGCCACCTGGGGGATGAGCAGTTCTTC	CATSSHLGDEQFF
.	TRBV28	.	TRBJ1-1	TGTGCCAGCAGTTCCCATTTAAATCTCATGGGAGCTTTCTTT	CASSSHLNLMGAFF
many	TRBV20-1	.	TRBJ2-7	TGCAGTGCTAGGACCCCTGAGATAGGCGAGCAGTACTTC	CSARTPEIGEQYF
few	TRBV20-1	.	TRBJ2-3	TGCAGTGCTAGAGATTCTTCAGGAAGAGATACGCAGTATTTT	CSARDSSGRDTQYF
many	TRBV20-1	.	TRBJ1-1	TGCAGTGCTAGCAAAACAGGGAACACTGAAGCTTTCTTT	CSASKTGNTEAFF
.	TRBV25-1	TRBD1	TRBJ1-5	TGTGCCAGCAGTGACGCCGGGACAGGGGATCAGCCCCAGCATTTT	CASSDAGTGDQPQHF
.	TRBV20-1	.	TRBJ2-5	TGCAGTGCTAGAGAGGCCAGAACGGGGTACCAAGAGACCCAGTACTTC	CSAREARTGYQETQYF
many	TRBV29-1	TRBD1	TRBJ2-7	TGCAGCGCCCGGGTGGGACAGAGCTCCTACGAGCAGTACTTC	CSARVGQSSYEQYF
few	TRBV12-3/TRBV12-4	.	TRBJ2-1	TGTGCCAGCAGTCCCCGGCGGGGAGGAAATCGCGGCTCCTACAATGAGCAGTTCTTC	CASSPRRGGNRGSYNEQFF
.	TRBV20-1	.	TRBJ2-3	TGCAGTGTTACAAGGGTTAGTACGCAGTATTTT	CSVTRVSTQYF
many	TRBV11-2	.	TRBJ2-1	TGTGCCAGCAGTGGAGGGGCGGCTGAGCAGTTCTTC	CASSGGAAEQFF
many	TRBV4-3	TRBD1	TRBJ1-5	TGCGCCAGCAGCCAAAGGACAGGGAATCAGCCCCAGCATTTT	CASSQRTGNQPQHF
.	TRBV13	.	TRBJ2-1	TGTGCCAGCAGCTTGGCTGGGCCAGTGGGAGAGCAGTTCTTC	CASSLAGPVGEQFF
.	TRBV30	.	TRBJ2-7	TGTGCCTGGAGTGCCTCCCGCGAGCAGTACTTC	CAWSASREQYF
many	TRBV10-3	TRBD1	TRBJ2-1	TGTGCCATCAGCTCGGGACAGGGGGACCACAATGAGCAGTTCTTC	CAISSGQGDHNEQFF